This TCR beta chain is from a study of shared clonotypes between healthy human individuals. With respect to this clone: The antigen is not known.

Study-wide points: For sorted subsets, rarefaction showed incomplete sequencing despite large depth. Blood was the only sampled material, and tissue repertoires likely differ.

Each subset's genomic DNA was split evenly across several immunoSEQ plates. Only in-frame clones appear in the TCRdb table, and some are missing; sequencing was by immunoSEQ multiplex PCR. The top ten hold about 0.39% of the sample, which has about 2.4 million clones, over 85% seen once. This CDR3 has 15 amino acids. The V end was cut by 4 bases, the J end by 12 bases, with 22 bases between. Germline V lookup: CDR1 SGHRS, CDR2 YFSETQ. The sequenced sample was naive CD4+ T cells from PBMCs. Subset noted: CD45RA+ positively selected. This clonotype originated in a man younger than 35 in good health. Some clones in this sample may be carry-over from other donors' samples. The V call is TRBV5-1, the J call TRBJ1-4; tentatively, D is TRBD1 (5 bases). The CDR3 region has the DNA TGCGCCAGCAGCCCGTTGGGGCGGGGGAGTTCGGAACTGTTTTTT. Protein product: CASSPLGRGSSELFF.